This T cell receptor (beta chain) was obtained from a study of beta chain features in type 1 diabetes. Reverse transcription of all isolated RNA meant that expressed TCRB transcripts were sequenced. Some clones are missing from TCRdb's copy, which holds only in-frame ones; the method was immunoSEQ multiplex PCR. Among around 300,000 clones, 7.5% to 9.5% were seen once, and the ten largest hold under 1.3%. The CDR3 has 14 amino acids. Germline V gene sequence: CDR1 MDHEN, CDR2 SYDVKM. Trimming shortened V by 6 bases and J by 6 bases, and 14 bases separated the two germline ends. Many counts were recorded for this clone.

The sequenced material came from central memory CD4+ T cells from blood. This clonotype was obtained from a young woman in good health. The chain combines TRBV28 with TRBJ1-4, with D uncertain. CDR3 residues: CASSSGLTDEKLFF. The CDR3 coding sequence is TGTGCCAGCAGCTCCGGCCTTACGGATGAAAAACTGTTTTTT. Drawing the rest from reference TRBV28 and TRBJ1-4, the complete variable domain is DVKVTQSSRYLVKRTGEKVFLECVQDMDHENMFWYRQDPGLGLRLIYFSYDVKMKEKGDIPEGYSVSREKKERFSLILESASTNQTSMYLCASSSGLTDEKLFFGSGTQLSVL.